This T cell receptor beta chain stems from a study of T cells in localized non-small cell lung cancer (dated by TCRdb to the early 2020s). For the study in its entirety: Comparing tumors with uninvolved tumor-adjacent lungs, the study looked at the T cell repertoires of 200 to 250 patients with early-stage NSCLC. The mean age of the NSCLC patients was about 64 years, with 130 or so men and nearly 110 women. All 240 or so NSCLC patients in the cohort were treatment-naive and had localized lung tumors that were resected. Broader findings and caveats from the paper: Because the study design was exploratory, TCR variables were selected using unadjusted p-values without false-discovery rate correction. Because multi-region tumor sequencing was not done, intratumor heterogeneity could not be ruled out. Uninvolved tumor-adjacent lung showed the highest T cell clonality, higher than tumor, which suggests more focused antigenic responses in the uninvolved tumor-adjacent lung. Longer overall survival was associated with higher blood T cell density, whereas shorter survival was associated with higher adjacent-lung clonality. A median of 57 of the top 100 tumor clones were detected in paired uninvolved adjacent lung, and 25 to 35 of these tumor clones were also found among the top 100 clones of the paired uninvolved adjacent lung.

From the cysteine up to the phenylalanine, the CDR3 has a length of 18 residues. Just the 54-base CDR3 DNA is kept, in frame starting at base 1. Trimming takes 0 bases from V and 1 base from J, and the germline ends sit 13 bases apart. In the germline V gene (reference sequence), CDR1 corresponds to LNHNV and CDR2 to YYDKDF. The immunoSEQ Assay was used to sequence TCR beta CDR3 regions from DNA. From the authors' description of their analysis: To compute T cell density, TCR beta template counts were normalized to usable DNA, which was estimated by amplifying housekeeping genes. Using the preseqR package, richness was estimated by extrapolating to 120,000 templates for tissue samples and 400,000 templates for PBMC samples. Clonality was calculated as one minus Pielou's evenness. To identify tissue-enriched TCRs, differential abundance testing was run on productive amino-acid clonotypes with a minimum total count of 5 and an alpha of 0.1. Repertoire overlap between compartments was quantified with the Jaccard Index and Morisita Overlap Index. GLIPH grouped TCR beta CDR3s together with public tetramer-defined viral CDR3s, and a viral motif had to include at least three viral sequences and also show V-gene enrichment. Here the immuneACCESS table is served through TCRdb, limited to in-frame sequences with V and J called. Missing clones are a known gap in these copies; in checked studies unresolved V genes cover under half, and the rest lacks a known reason. That table gives V, J and clone size, and the DNA gave D and trimming. This sample gives 1,600 or so clones in total; about a sixth of them show up just once. Of the sample, about 10% falls within the top ten clones.

This clone was seen more than once but under ten times. This clone's antigen is unknown. Nothing much larger sits one base from this clone, and base qualities are not available. Uninvolved adjacent lung was obtained at least 2 cm from the tumor margin, and the absence of atypia was confirmed by two independent pathologists. At diagnosis, peripheral blood, uninvolved tumor-adjacent lung and tumor were collected and were preserved as a mix of fresh-frozen and FFPE material. The material sequenced was normal lung tissue next to the tumor, taken before any cancer treatment. Recombination linked TRBV15 to TRBJ2-6, with no confidently assigned D gene. The TCR originated in an older male donor with stage III squamous cell lung carcinoma. This receptor carries the CDR3 CATSRDRKAGSGANVLTF. The DNA reads TGTGCCACCAGCAGAGATCGGAAGGCAGGTTCTGGGGCCAACGTCCTGACTTTC.